This TCR beta chain was sequenced in a study of control samples from healthy donors and cancer patients. The trim removed 5 bases at V and 8 bases at J, leaving 6 bases unmatched. This CDR3 contains 14 residues. The germline V gene encodes CDR1 KGHSH and CDR2 LQKENI. Assay used: immunoSEQ multiplex PCR; TCRdb lists only in-frame clones, some missing. The sample records about 89,000 clones, about 85% being singletons. This sequence originates from a woman between 40 and 55 years old in good health. Sample: blood. V gene TRBV18 combines with J gene TRBJ1-4, with 9 bases matching TRBD1. The CDR3 region is CASSGTGGYEKLFF. In DNA form, the CDR3 reads TGTGCCAGCTCAGGCACAGGGGGCTACGAAAAACTGTTTTTT.